This T cell receptor (beta chain) derives from a study of response to subunit inactivated influenza vaccine. V dropped 2 bases and J dropped 6; count of bases not matched to a gene: 8. There are 15 residues in the CDR3. Germline loops: CDR1 DFQATT, CDR2 SNEGSKA (reference sequence). Study conclusions and caveats: Each seasonal influenza vaccination recruits few new T cells, the authors suggested.

TCRdb independently ran MiXCR on the RT-PCR reads; one entry per CDR3 protein. The table shows 250,000 to 350,000 distinct CDR3 sequences, with about 20% occurring only once. About this clonotype: The antigen is undetermined.

The input for sequencing was PBMCs from blood, taken around 22 months after vaccination. The receptor was isolated from a man aged 50-75 years who received an inactivated influenza vaccine. This rearrangement joins TRBV20-1 to TRBJ2-1; 9 positions match TRBD2. CDR3 DNA sequence: TGCAGTGCTAGACAACCTGGCGGGAGGGCCAATGAGCAGTTCTTC. Protein sequence: CSARQPGGRANEQFF.